This T cell receptor (beta chain) was observed in a study of blood T cell repertoires in COVID-19. Study at large: Samples of COVID-19 (acute and convalescent) were obtained from the United States, Italy and Spain. T cells, B-cell-depleted T cells, or PBMCs supplied cDNA or gDNA.

Authors' analysis steps: Amplifying reference gene primers gave estimates of nucleated cell counts. The repertoire was sequenced with immunoSEQ multiplex PCR; TCRdb's copy has only in-frame clones and lacks some. Clonal size and the V and J genes are those of that table, whereas D and trimming came from the DNA. The sample records roughly 290,000 clones, 80% to 90% being singletons. V was shortened by 1 base and J by 5 bases, with 8 bases between the two germline ends. The CDR3 covers 13 residues. The germline V gene encodes CDR1 SGHTA and CDR2 FQGTGA. The sequence was collected from a man aged 30 to 39 with acute or convalescent COVID-19. The rearrangement uses TRBV7-3 and TRBJ2-5, with D hard to call. Sequenced sample: peripheral blood. The CDR3 region is CASSLSVRETQYF. The CDR3, as DNA: TGTGCCAGCAGCTTAAGCGTTCGGGAGACCCAGTACTTC. The whole variable domain, filled in from reference TRBV7-3 and TRBJ2-5, reads GAGVSQTPSNKVTEKGKYVELRCDPISGHTALYWYRQSLGQGPEFLIYFQGTGAADDSGLPNDRFFAVRPEGSVSTLKIQRTERGDSAVYLCASSLSVRETQYFGPGTRLLVL.